The sequence of this TCR beta chain was determined in a study of blood T cell repertoires in COVID-19. About the research overall: Acute and convalescent COVID-19 samples came from the United States, Italy and Spain.

Here immunoSEQ multiplex PCR was the method, and the copy in TCRdb shows in-frame clones only, minus some. The sample shows fewer than 300,000 clones, 80% to 85% of them seen only once. Participant-given clinical history determined each cohort assignment. Each exposed participant met a COVID-19 case in the 2 weeks preceding study entry. This clone was counted only a few times. The CDR3 contains 16 residues. Germline V gives CDR1 SGHTA, CDR2 FQGNSA. V dropped 5 bases and J dropped 1; count of bases not matched to a gene: 5. Sequenced: PBMCs or T cells enriched from blood (not recorded which). V usage is TRBV7-2 and J usage is TRBJ2-3, with 11 bases lining up with TRBD2. This clonotype was obtained from a man in his forties who had been exposed to COVID-19. CDR3 amino acids: CASSLMGLAGTDTQYF. As DNA, the CDR3 is TGTGCCAGCAGCCTTATGGGACTAGCGGGCACAGATACGCAGTATTTT.